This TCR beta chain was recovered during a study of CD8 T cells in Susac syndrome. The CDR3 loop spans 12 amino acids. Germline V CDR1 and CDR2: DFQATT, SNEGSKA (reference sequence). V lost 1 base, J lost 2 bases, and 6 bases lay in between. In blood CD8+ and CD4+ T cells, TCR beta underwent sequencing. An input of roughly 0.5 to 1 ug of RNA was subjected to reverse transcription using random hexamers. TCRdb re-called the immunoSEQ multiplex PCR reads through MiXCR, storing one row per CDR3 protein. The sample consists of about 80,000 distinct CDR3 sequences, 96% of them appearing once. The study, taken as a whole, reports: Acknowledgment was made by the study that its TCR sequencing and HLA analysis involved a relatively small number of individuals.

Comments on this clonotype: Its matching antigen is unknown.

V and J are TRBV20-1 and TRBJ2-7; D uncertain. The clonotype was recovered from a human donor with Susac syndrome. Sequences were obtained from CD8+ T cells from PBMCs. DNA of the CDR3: TGCAGTGCTAGAGGAGGAGCCTACGAGCAGTACTTC. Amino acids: CSARGGAYEQYF.